Listed below are T cell receptor beta chains from one sample, sequenced in a study of cytomegalovirus exposure and HLA in healthy donors. Profiling relied on immunoSEQ multiplex PCR, and the TCRdb table lists in-frame clones only, not all of them. The sample includes about 170,000 clones, 70% to 80% seen only once; the top ten take about 2.1%. Input material: PBMCs. The receptors here all came from a woman in her thirties in good health and CMV-seropositive. CDR3s leave out the opening cysteine and the closing phenylalanine or tryptophan. Clone size, where shown, is once, few, many, or a class for clones that have expanded.

>TRBJ2-1|TRBV11-2|NA|13
ASSSIDRRQVEQF
>TRBJ1-2|TRBV7-9|NA|13
ASSLERDRGDGYT
>TRBJ2-7|TRBV29-1|NA|11
SVGAGISYEQY
>TRBJ2-3|TRBV4-1|NA|13
ASSQETGETDTQY
>TRBJ2-1|TRBV7-2|NA|13
ASSLAGGRTDEQF
>TRBJ2-1|TRBV12-5|once|15
ASGLVLAGGSNNEQF
>TRBJ1-4|TRBV6-5|once|11
ASSYNEGEKLF
>TRBJ1-1|TRBV2|few|10
ASSPLNTEAF
>TRBJ2-7|TRBV11-2|NA|12
ASRDLAGTYEQY
>TRBJ1-2|TRBV7-9|few|12
ASSFPGGNYGYT
>TRBJ1-2|TRBV5-4|NA|12
ASSLARGLDGYT
>TRBJ2-1|TRBV29-1|NA|13
SFRGGLAGYNEQF
>TRBJ2-6|TRBV9|NA|15
ASSAQTGITGANVLT
>TRBJ2-3|TRBV7-2|NA|13
ASSLGGLEGDTQY
>TRBJ1-4|TRBV28|few|12
ASSGPGGGEKLF
>TRBJ1-2|TRBV14|NA|14
ASSQGGAGYNYGYT
>TRBJ2-7|TRBV29-1|NA|11
SARTGGTYEQY
>TRBJ2-1|TRBV5-1|NA|14
ASSLGVSTGSNEQF
>TRBJ2-7|TRBV5-1|NA|13
ASSLILGTTSEQY
>TRBJ1-1|TRBV28|NA|10
ATVIFDREAF
>TRBJ2-2|TRBV5-1|NA|15
ASSLAGGSRSTGELF
>TRBJ1-5|TRBV6-5|NA|11
ASSQGSNQPQH
>TRBJ2-7|TRBV7-6|once|14
ASSLGRAGDRYEQY
>TRBJ2-2|TRBV6-5|NA|9
ASSGLAELF
>TRBJ2-6|TRBV9|NA|11
ASSTGGANVLT
>TRBJ2-5|TRBV6-6|NA|10
ASAGVGETQY
>TRBJ1-2|TRBV10-3|once|12
AISEKTANYGYT
>TRBJ1-1|TRBV4-1|NA|12
ASSERDRGAEAF
>TRBJ2-4|TRBV28|NA|13
ASKQRWGRGNIQY
>TRBJ1-1|TRBV5-1|NA|13
ASSRDRVTDSEAF
>TRBJ1-2|TRBV18|NA|12
ASSRNRDSYGYT
>TRBJ2-5|TRBV19|NA|11
ASSMVREGTQY
>TRBJ1-2|TRBV5-4|NA|12
ASSLSGSPRGYT
>TRBJ2-1|TRBV27|NA|14
ASSPRDLITGNEQF
>TRBJ2-5|TRBV6-6|few|13
ASSYSGGDAETQY
>TRBJ2-1|TRBV5-8|NA|14
ASSLGEGLRYDEQF
>TRBJ2-1|TRBV5-4|NA|12
ASSLESRTDEQF
>TRBJ1-6|TRBV5-1|NA|14
ASSSQGASYNSPLH
>TRBJ2-4|TRBV9|NA|13
ASSPSGRGGNIQY
>TRBJ2-7|TRBV10-1|NA|11
ASSESGRSGQY
>TRBJ2-3|TRBV27|NA|13
ASSSLVTRRGTQY
>TRBJ1-1|TRBV9|once|11
ASSVDGRTEAF
>TRBJ2-3|TRBV5-1|NA|14
ASSLGTSGSSDTQY